This TCR beta chain was sequenced during a study of OX40 agonist ivuxolimab in advanced cancers. Study information: It was permissible to have had prior anti-PD-1, anti-PD-L1 or anti-CTLA-4 therapy, and more than 30% had some. Regarding the study as a whole: Researchers report that CD8+ T cells had, on average, more expanded clones than CD4+. Among patients with partial responses at 0.1-3.0 mg/kg, clonal expansion was among the lowest.

The germline V gene has CDR1 MNHNS and CDR2 SASEGT. The CDR3 has 15 amino acids. Sequencing used immunoSEQ multiplex PCR; TCRdb keeps in-frame clones, though not all of them. The sample includes about 10,000 clones, nearly 85% of them seen just once. For this clone: Its antigen is undetermined.

The sequencing here drew on CD4+ or CD8+ T cells sorted from blood, taken in a trial of the OX40 agonist ivuxolimab. The chain carries TRBV6-1 and TRBJ2-5; D may be TRBD1 (6 bases). With the DNA end fitting TRBJ2-7 better, the J assignment may be wrong. This receptor was identified in an adult with an advanced solid tumor such as melanoma, head and neck, liver or kidney cancer. The CDR3 protein is CASSAGTGPSYEQYF. In nucleotides, the CDR3 is TGTGCCAGCAGTGCGGGTACAGGGCCTTCCTACGAGCAGTACTTC.